This T cell receptor (beta chain) was documented in a study of identical twins. The V and J ends lost 4 bases and 4 bases respectively, with 14 bases between them. CDR1 is DFQATT and CDR2 is SNEGSKA in the germline V gene (reference sequence). The CDR3 runs 14 residues. Notes on the study in general: Partly confounded zero-insertion analyses could result from invariant MAIT and iNKT cells.

This clonotype has a count of ten or more. Its matching antigen is unknown. Template switching introduced a universal primer site, and the cDNA bore unique molecular identifiers. TCRdb re-derived calls from the 5' RACE reads in MiXCR, one entry per CDR3 protein. Seen here are 1.5 million or so distinct CDR3 sequences, around 29% observed once, and the top ten hold 0.25% to 0.3%. The chain uses TRBV20-1 and TRBJ2-1, with D possibly TRBD2 on 6 matching bases. The sequence came from a newborn girl in good health. The specimen sequenced was cord blood. The CDR3 spells CSATPSGRYNEQFF. CDR3 coding DNA: TGCAGTGCTACCCCAAGCGGGCGTTACAATGAGCAGTTCTTC.